What follows are 11 T cell receptor beta chains derived from one specimen sequenced in a study of T cell responses to AZD1222 COVID-19 vaccine. Libraries were prepared by immunoSEQ multiplex PCR; TCRdb keeps only in-frame clonotypes and omits some of them. The profile shows over 150,000 clones, roughly 92% of them singletons. The sample consisted of peripheral blood, taken 28 days after the second AZD1222 dose. These receptors were obtained from an adult who received the AZD1222 COVID-19 vaccine.

The chain carries TRBV5-1 and TRBJ1-6, with 9 bases identical to TRBD1. V lost 7 bases, J lost 6 bases, and 2 bases stayed unmatched. The germline CDR1 and CDR2 sequences are SGHRS and YFSETQ. This CDR3 has 13 residues. The CDR3 sequence: CASRDRANSPLHF. The CDR3, as DNA: TGCGCCAGCCGGGACAGGGCTAATTCACCCCTCCACTTT.

This clone was picked up one time. The chain employs TRBV5-1 and TRBJ2-2; TRBD1 aligns across 9 bases. Trimming at V came to 1 base and at J to 1 base, leaving 5 bases not matched to a gene. The CDR3 runs to 17 residues. Germline values: CDR1 SGHRS, CDR2 YFSETQ. The CDR3 DNA is TGCGCCAGCAGCTTGCCCGGGACAGGGTTGAACACCGGGGAGCTGTTTTTT. This codes for CASSLPGTGLNTGELFF.

This rearrangement joins TRBV14 to TRBJ2-1; 14 positions match TRBD2. The CDR3 covers 16 residues. V lost 5 bases, J lost 8 bases, and 8 bases stayed unmatched. CDR1 and CDR2 from the germline V gene are SGHDN and FVKESK. The DNA for the CDR3 is TGTGCCAGCAGCTTGCGACTAGCGGGGGGGCTCGATGAGCAGTTCTTC. This encodes CASSLRLAGGLDEQFF.

The rearrangement uses TRBV5-1 and TRBJ2-5; maybe TRBD2 (6 bases). Germline loops: CDR1 SGHRS, CDR2 YFSETQ. The CDR3 length is 16 residues. Trimming removed 7 bases from V and 5 bases from J, with 24 bases in between. The CDR3, as DNA: TGCGCCAGCGCGCACGGGGACTTCCCCCGGGGGGAGACCCAGTACTTC. Protein product: CASAHGDFPRGETQYF.

V is TRBV7-9 and J is TRBJ1-6; tentative D call: TRBD1 (6 bases). Trimming cost V 5 bases and J 9 bases, with 20 bases left between them. Germline loops: CDR1 SEHNR, CDR2 FQNEAQ (reference sequence). CDR3 length: 16 amino acids. Written as DNA, the CDR3 is TGTGCCAGCAGCCCAAAGGGGGGTAGGGAGTCTTCACCCCTCCACTTT. It encodes CASSPKGGRESSPLHF.

In this sample, this clone turned up a few times. V is TRBV5-6 and J is TRBJ2-1, with D perhaps assigned TRBD1 or TRBD2 (5 bases each). Germline V CDR1 and CDR2: SGHDT, YYEEEE. The CDR3 is 15 amino acids. V gave up 4 bases and J gave up 0 bases, with 11 bases separating them. CDR3 coding DNA: TGTGCCAGCAGCCCCGACAGCGGCTCCTACAATGAGCAGTTCTTC. Translation gives CASSPDSGSYNEQFF.

The chain has TRBV2 and TRBJ1-4; 9 nucleotides align to TRBD1. V was pared by 6 bases and J by 7 bases, with 9 bases of the junction left unmatched. Germline CDR1 reads SNHLY; CDR2 reads FYNNEI. This CDR3 spans 15 amino acids. CDR3: CASRDTTGGFEKLFF. The CDR3 DNA is TGTGCCAGCAGAGATACGACAGGGGGTTTTGAAAAACTGTTTTTT.

The V call is TRBV9, the J call TRBJ2-7; D unresolved. The CDR3 loop spans 12 amino acids. V dropped 3 bases and J dropped 2 bases, with 6 bases sitting between them. CDR1 and CDR2 (germline): SGDLS, YYNGEE. The CDR3 DNA is TGTGCCAGCAGCGCTAAGACCTACGAGCAGTACTTC. Translated: CASSAKTYEQYF.

V gene TRBV12-3 or TRBV12-4 combines with J gene TRBJ2-1, with D perhaps being TRBD1 or TRBD2 (6 bases each). Trimming pared 7 bases from V and 8 bases from J, leaving 12 bases between. CDR3 length equals 12 residues. CDR3 sequence: CASTGEVYEQFF. DNA of the CDR3: TGTGCCAGCACAGGGGAGGTCTATGAGCAGTTCTTC.

This clone was seen just once. V is TRBV4-1 and J is TRBJ2-5; 9 nucleotides agree with TRBD1. The V segment lost 2 bases and the J segment 5 bases; nucleotides outside the gene matches: 9. The germline gives CDR1 MGHRA, CDR2 YSYEKL. The CDR3 contains 16 residues. As DNA, the CDR3 is TGCGCCAGCAGCCAACCGGGACAGGGTGGTTGGGAGACCCAGTACTTC. It codes for CASSQPGQGGWETQYF.

This clone was found a few times. This chain connects TRBV6-5 to TRBJ2-7; tentative D call: TRBD2 (6 bases). Trimming took off 6 bases at V and 0 bases at J, with 15 bases between the two ends. This CDR3 has 15 amino acids. The germline V gene has CDR1 MNHEY and CDR2 SVGAGI. Written as DNA, the CDR3 is TGTGCCAGCAGCGCGGGACGGACTATCTCCTACGAGCAGTACTTC. Its translation is CASSAGRTISYEQYF.